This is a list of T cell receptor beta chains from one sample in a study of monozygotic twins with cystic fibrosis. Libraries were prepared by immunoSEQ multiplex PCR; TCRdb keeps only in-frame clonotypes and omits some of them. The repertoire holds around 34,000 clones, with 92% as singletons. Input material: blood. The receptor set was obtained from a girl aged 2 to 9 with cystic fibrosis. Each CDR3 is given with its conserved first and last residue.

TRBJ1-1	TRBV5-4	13	CASSLGGFTEAFF
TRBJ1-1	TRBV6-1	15	CASSGGQGRNTEAFF
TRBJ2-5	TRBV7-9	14	CASSLGGLQETQYF
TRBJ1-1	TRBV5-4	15	CASSLRLGPGGEAFF
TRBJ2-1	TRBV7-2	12	CASSWGPGPQFF
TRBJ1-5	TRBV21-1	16	CASSNPGGGYNQPQHF
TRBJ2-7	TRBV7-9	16	CASSFPRDGPYREQYF
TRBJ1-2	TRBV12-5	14	CASVSGPSTYGYTF
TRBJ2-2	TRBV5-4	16	CASSLARGQSTGELFF
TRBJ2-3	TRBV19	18	CASSIRAVRTGGADTQYF
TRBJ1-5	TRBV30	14	CAWSEATANQPQHF
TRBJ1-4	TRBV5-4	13	CASSQATNEKLFF
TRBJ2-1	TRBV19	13	CASSIGDFTQQFF
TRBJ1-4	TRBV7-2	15	CASSLDGTGYEKLFF
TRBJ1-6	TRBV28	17	CASSLLQGSSYNSPLHF
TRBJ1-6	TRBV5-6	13	CASSSPSGTPLHF
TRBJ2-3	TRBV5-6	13	CASSRPGSLTQYF
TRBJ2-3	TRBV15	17	CATSRDRTGGITDTQYF
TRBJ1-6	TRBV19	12	CASGQGNSPLHF
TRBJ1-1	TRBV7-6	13	CASSLVSQGGAFF
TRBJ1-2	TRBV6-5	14	CASREKGSSGGYTF
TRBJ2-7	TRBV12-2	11	CASRTGSEQYF
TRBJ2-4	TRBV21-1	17	CASSKGGQGEAKNIQYF
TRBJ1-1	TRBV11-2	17	CASSLITTRGMDTEAFF
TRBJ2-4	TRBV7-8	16	CASSLSPHVAKNIQYF
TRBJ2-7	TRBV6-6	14	CASSYRLAGGEQYF
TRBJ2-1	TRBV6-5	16	CASSYSRLAAYNEQFF
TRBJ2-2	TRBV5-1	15	CASSLRTGNTGELFF
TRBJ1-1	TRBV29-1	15	CSVEEGGALGTEAFF
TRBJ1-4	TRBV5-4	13	CASSHDGGEKLFF
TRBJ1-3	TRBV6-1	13	CASSEVLENTIYF
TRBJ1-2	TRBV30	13	CAWTLDRNYGYTF
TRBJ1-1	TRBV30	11	CAWSATTEAFF
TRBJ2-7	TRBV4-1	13	CASSQVFRDEQYF
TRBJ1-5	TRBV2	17	CASSDPLRGYSNQPQHF
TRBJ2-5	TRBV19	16	CASSRTSGGPQETQYF
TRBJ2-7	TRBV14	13	CASSQGQFYEQYF
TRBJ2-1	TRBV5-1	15	CASSLGLAGVDEQFF
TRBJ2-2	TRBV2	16	CASSKGRPRGTGELFF
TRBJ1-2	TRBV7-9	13	CASSLQGVHGYTF
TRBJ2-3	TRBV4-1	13	CASSQVYTDTQYF
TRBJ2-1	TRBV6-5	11	CARKTCWEQFF